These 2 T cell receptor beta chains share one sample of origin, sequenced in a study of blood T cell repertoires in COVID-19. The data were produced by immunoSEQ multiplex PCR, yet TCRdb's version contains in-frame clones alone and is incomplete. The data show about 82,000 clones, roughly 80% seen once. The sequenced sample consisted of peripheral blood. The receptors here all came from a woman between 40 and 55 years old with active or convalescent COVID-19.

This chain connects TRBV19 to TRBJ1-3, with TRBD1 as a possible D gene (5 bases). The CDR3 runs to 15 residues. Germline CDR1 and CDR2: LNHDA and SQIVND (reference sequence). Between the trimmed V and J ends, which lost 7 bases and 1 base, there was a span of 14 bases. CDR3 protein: CASKFSGESGNTIYF. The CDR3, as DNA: TGTGCCAGTAAATTTTCGGGGGAATCTGGAAACACCATATATTTT.

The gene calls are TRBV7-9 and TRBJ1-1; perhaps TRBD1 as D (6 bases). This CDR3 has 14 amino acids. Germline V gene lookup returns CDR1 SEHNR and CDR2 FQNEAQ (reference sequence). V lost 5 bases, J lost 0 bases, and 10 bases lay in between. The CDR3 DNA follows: TGTGCCAGCAGCCCCGGACAGCTGAACACTGAAGCTTTCTTT. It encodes CASSPGQLNTEAFF.